Listed here is a single T cell receptor (beta chain). This entry comes from a study of shared clonotypes between healthy human individuals. Profiled with immunoSEQ multiplex PCR; TCRdb holds only in-frame clones, not every one. The data show around 700,000 clones, roughly nine tenths seen once. Naive-designated CD8 cells lacked CD45RO, were positively enriched for CCR7, and omitted terminally differentiated effector memory CD45RA+ cells. Within Nashville, Tennessee resided all donors, each a Caucasian adult. CDR3 size: 16 residues. The ends lost 6 bases at V and 2 bases at J; junction bases unmatched: 12. Germline CDR1 is WNHNN and CDR2 is SYGVQD (reference sequence).

The chain employs TRBV10-1 and TRBJ2-7, with 8 bases that match TRBD1. The origin of this receptor is a man aged 25-45 years in good health. Sequencing was done on a sample of naive CD8+ T cells sorted from blood. This chain's CDR3 is CASSPTGTGATYEQYF. CDR3 nucleotides: TGCGCCAGCAGCCCGACCGGGACAGGAGCGACCTACGAGCAGTACTTC.